The source of this T cell receptor (beta chain) is a study of cytomegalovirus exposure and HLA in healthy donors. Study outcomes and limitations: Cytomegalovirus status was reportedly diagnosed by the classifier with high sensitivity and specificity.

Trimming cost V 8 bases and J 5 bases, with 15 bases left between them. This CDR3 region has 13 residues. The V gene's germline CDR1 is SEHNR and CDR2 FQNEAQ (reference sequence). Concerning this clone: Antigen: not known.

Whereas donors were nominally healthy upon sampling, unrecorded immune exposures were probable. 60 Vbeta and 13 Jbeta primers were used in PCR. Generated by immunoSEQ multiplex PCR, the TCRdb table keeps only in-frame clones and is missing some. Of a few hundred thousand clones listed, around 83% were seen once; the top ten hold around 1.4%. Source material: PBMCs. The chain couples TRBV7-9 to TRBJ1-2; D is uncertain. The clonotype comes from a girl aged 5-17 years in good health and CMV-seronegative. CDR3 sequence reads: CASGFESGYGYTF. The CDR3 DNA is TGTGCCAGCGGGTTTGAGTCGGGATATGGCTACACCTTC.